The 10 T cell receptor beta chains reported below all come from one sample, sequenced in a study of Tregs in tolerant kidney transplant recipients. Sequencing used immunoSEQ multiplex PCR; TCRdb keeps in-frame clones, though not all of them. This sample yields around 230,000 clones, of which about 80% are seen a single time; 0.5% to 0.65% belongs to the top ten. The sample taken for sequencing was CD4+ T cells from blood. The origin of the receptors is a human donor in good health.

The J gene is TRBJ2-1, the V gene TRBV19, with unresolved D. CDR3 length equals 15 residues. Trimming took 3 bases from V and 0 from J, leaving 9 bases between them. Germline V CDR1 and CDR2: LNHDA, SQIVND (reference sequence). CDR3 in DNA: TGTGCCAGTAGTATTCTCTTGAGCTCCTACAATGAGCAGTTCTTC. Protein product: CASSILLSSYNEQFF.

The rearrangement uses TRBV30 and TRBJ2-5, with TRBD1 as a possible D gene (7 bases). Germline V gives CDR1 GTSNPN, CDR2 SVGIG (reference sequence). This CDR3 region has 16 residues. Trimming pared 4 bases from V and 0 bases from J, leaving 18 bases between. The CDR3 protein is CAWTKGGTAYQETQYF. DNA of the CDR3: TGTGCCTGGACCAAGGGCGGGACAGCGTACCAAGAGACCCAGTACTTC.

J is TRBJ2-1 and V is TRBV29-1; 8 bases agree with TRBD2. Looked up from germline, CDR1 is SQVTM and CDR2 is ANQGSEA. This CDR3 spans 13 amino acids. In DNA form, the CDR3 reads TGCGGCGGGGGGTCACTAGCGGTCAATGAGCAGTTCTTC. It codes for CGGGSLAVNEQFF.

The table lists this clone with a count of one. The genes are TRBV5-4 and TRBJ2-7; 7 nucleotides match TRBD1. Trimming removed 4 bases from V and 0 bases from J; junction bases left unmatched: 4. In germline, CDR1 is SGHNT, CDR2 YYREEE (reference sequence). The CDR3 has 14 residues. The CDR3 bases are TGTGCCAGCAGCATAGGACAGGTCTCCTACGAGCAGTACTTC. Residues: CASSIGQVSYEQYF.

The CDR3 sequence is CASSQARGQGIFTEAFF. In DNA form, the CDR3 reads TGCGCCAGCAGCCAAGCTCGGGGACAGGGTATATTTACTGAAGCTTTCTTT. This chain uses TRBV4-1 with TRBJ1-1, with 9 bases identical to TRBD1. V lost 1 base to trimming and J lost 5 bases; unmatched junction nucleotides: 11. This CDR3 comprises 17 residues. Germline-derived CDR1 and CDR2 are MGHRA and YSYEKL.

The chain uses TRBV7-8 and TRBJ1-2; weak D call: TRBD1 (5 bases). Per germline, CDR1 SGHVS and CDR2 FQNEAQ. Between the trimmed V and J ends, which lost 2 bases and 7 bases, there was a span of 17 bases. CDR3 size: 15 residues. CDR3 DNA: TGTGCCAGCAGCTTAATGAGCCGGGGCGTTGGTGGCTACACCTTC. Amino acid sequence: CASSLMSRGVGGYTF.

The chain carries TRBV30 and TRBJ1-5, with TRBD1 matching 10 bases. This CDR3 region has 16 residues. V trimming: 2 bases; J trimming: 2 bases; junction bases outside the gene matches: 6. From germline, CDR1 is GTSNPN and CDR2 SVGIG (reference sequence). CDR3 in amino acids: CAWSSTGTGGNQPQHF. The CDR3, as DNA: TGTGCCTGGAGTTCAACCGGGACAGGGGGCAATCAGCCCCAGCATTTT.

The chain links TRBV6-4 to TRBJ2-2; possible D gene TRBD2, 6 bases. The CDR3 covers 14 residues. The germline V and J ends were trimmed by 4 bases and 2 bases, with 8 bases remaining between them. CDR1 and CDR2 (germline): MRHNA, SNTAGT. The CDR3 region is CASSVGLNTGELFF. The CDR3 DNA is TGTGCCAGCAGTGTTGGACTAAACACCGGGGAGCTGTTTTTT.

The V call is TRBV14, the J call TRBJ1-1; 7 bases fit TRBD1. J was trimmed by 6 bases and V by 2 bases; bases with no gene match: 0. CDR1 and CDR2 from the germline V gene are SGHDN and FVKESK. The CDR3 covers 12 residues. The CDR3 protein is CASSQTGAEAFF. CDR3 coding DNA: TGTGCCAGCAGCCAAACAGGGGCTGAAGCTTTCTTT.

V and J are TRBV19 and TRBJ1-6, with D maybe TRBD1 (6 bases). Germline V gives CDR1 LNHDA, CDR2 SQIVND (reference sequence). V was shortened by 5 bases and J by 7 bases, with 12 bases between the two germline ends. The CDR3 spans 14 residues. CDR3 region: CASSVTGLNSPLHF. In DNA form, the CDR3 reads TGTGCCAGTAGTGTAACAGGGTTGAATTCACCCCTCCACTTT.